The entry below describes one T cell receptor beta chain. Trimming took 0 bases from V and 2 from J; bases not matched to a gene: 9. Germline V gene data show CDR1 as SGHRS and CDR2 as YFSETQ. The CDR3 extends over 17 amino acids. In the source study's methods: Nucleated cell number was recorded as an estimate derived from reference gene primer amplification. Assay used: immunoSEQ multiplex PCR; TCRdb lists only in-frame clones, some missing. The DNA gave D and trimming, while V, J and clone size come from that table. The table includes around 620,000 clones, 70% to 90% detected once. The sample comes from a study of blood T cell repertoires in COVID-19. Study-level background: Samples taken during acute and convalescent COVID-19 were collected in the United States, Italy and Spain. T cells, B-cell-depleted T cells, or PBMCs provided the cDNA or gDNA that served as material.

The sample comprised peripheral blood. This rearrangement joins TRBV5-1 to TRBJ2-5; TRBD2 matches 8 bases. The origin of this receptor is a woman aged 18 to 35 with acute or convalescent COVID-19. The CDR3 DNA is TGCGCCAGCAGCTTGGAGCCGCCCGCGGGGGGTCAAGAGACCCAGTACTTC. Translated, it gives CASSLEPPAGGQETQYF.